The 9 T cell receptor beta chains given below trace back to one sample, sequenced in a study of shared clonotypes between healthy human individuals. CD8 cells regarded as naive lacked CD45RO, were positively chosen for CCR7, and omitted terminally differentiated effector memory CD45RA+ cells. The data were produced by immunoSEQ multiplex PCR, yet TCRdb's version contains in-frame clones alone and is incomplete. The data hold about 2.1 million clones, with 85% to 95% observed a single time. What was sequenced was naive CD8+ T cells from PBMCs. These receptors all come from a man aged 18 to 30 in good health. Some clones in this sample may be carry-over from other donors' samples.

The chain has TRBV7-8 and TRBJ2-7; no reliable D call. V dropped 5 bases and J dropped 3 bases, with 8 bases sitting between them. Germline CDR1 reads SGHVS; CDR2 reads FQNEAQ. This CDR3 contains 12 residues. The CDR3 DNA follows: TGTGCCAGCAGCCCCCCGAACTACGAGCAGTACTTC. Translating it yields CASSPPNYEQYF. The variable domain in full, completed from reference TRBV7-8 and TRBJ2-7, reads GAGVSQSPRYKVAKRGQDVALRCDPISGHVSLFWYQQALGQGPEFLTYFQNEAQLDKSGLPSDRFFAERPEGSVSTLKIQRTQQEDSAVYLCASSPPNYEQYFGPGTRLTVT.

The chain couples TRBV19 to TRBJ1-1; D not resolved. This CDR3 is built from 13 residues. Germline lookup yields CDR1 LNHDA and CDR2 SQIVND (reference sequence). Trimming took off 0 bases at V and 5 bases at J, with 7 bases between the two ends. The CDR3 is CASSIDGRTEAFF. CDR3 sequence (DNA): TGTGCCAGTAGTATAGATGGGAGGACTGAAGCTTTCTTT.

The rearrangement links TRBV7-2 to TRBJ1-5, with D maybe TRBD1 (6 bases). The germline V gene encodes CDR1 SGHTA and CDR2 FQGNSA. Trimming stripped 1 base from V and 1 base from J, with 11 bases between. The CDR3 is 16 residues long. The CDR3 sequence: CASSLVGGRSNQPQHF. The CDR3 DNA sequence: TGTGCCAGCAGCTTAGTTGGGGGGCGCAGCAATCAGCCCCAGCATTTT.

In the case of this clone: Within the sample, other DNA sequences also encode this same CDR3. V is TRBV10-3 and J is TRBJ2-3; 9 bases match TRBD1. In germline, CDR1 is ENHRY, CDR2 SYGVKD. J lost 0 bases, V lost 0 bases, and 4 bases had no gene match. This CDR3 has 17 residues. Written as DNA, the CDR3 is TGTGCCATCAGTGAGTCTGCCGGGACAGGGAGCACAGATACGCAGTATTTT. It yields the protein CAISESAGTGSTDTQYF.

The chain couples TRBV27 to TRBJ2-1; D possibly corresponds to TRBD2 (5 bases). Trimming cost V 4 bases and J 0 bases, with 16 bases left between them. This CDR3 has 17 residues. CDR1 is MNHEY, CDR2 SMNVEV, per germline (reference sequence). The CDR3 DNA follows: TGTGCCAGCAGTTCCATCCGGGAAGCGCGCTCCTACAATGAGCAGTTCTTC. Translation gives CASSSIREARSYNEQFF.

The chain links TRBV4-3 to TRBJ2-7, with 10 positions matching TRBD1. Germline assignment: CDR1 LGHNA and CDR2 YSLEER. V lost 4 bases and J lost 3; bases outside the gene matches: 9. The CDR3 is made up of 16 amino acids. The CDR3: CASSLGSGQGFYEQYF. Here the CDR3 DNA reads TGCGCCAGCAGCCTAGGGTCGGGACAGGGGTTCTACGAGCAGTACTTC.

The CDR3 DNA follows: TGTGCCAGCAGCTTTTTTAGGAGCAACACCGGGGAGCTGTTTTTT. Amino acids: CASSFFRSNTGELFF. The chain uses TRBV5-6 and TRBJ2-2; D remains ambiguous. CDR1 and CDR2 from the germline V gene are SGHDT and YYEEEE. CDR3 length: 15 residues. Trimming shortened V by 2 bases and J by 2 bases, and 10 bases separated the two germline ends.

CDR3 sequence (DNA): TGTGCCACCCCGCCGGGACAGGGCTACGAGCAGTACTTC. Translated: CATPPGQGYEQYF. The chain couples TRBV15 to TRBJ2-7, with 9 positions matching TRBD1. The CDR3 has 13 residues. V lost 8 bases and J lost 3; bases outside the gene matches: 5. Germline V gene data show CDR1 as LNHNV and CDR2 as YYDKDF (reference sequence). Complete variable domain (other parts from reference TRBV15 and TRBJ2-7): DAMVIQNPRYQVTQFGKPVTLSCSQTLNHNVMYWYQQKSSQAPKLLFHYYDKDFNNEADTPDNFQSRRPNTSFCFLDIRSPGLGDTAMYLCATPPGQGYEQYFGPGTRLTVT.

This clone has a single count. The V call is TRBV27, the J call TRBJ2-7, with D possibly matching TRBD1 (7 bases). V was shortened by 4 bases and J by 3 bases, with 16 bases between the two germline ends. Germline CDR1 MNHEY, CDR2 SMNVEV (reference sequence). The CDR3 is made up of 15 amino acids. CDR3 DNA sequence: TGTGCCAGCAGTTCACAGGGGTCCGGGGGCTACGAGCAGTACTTC. It is translated as CASSSQGSGGYEQYF.